The 20 T cell receptor beta chains in this list originate from one sample, sequenced in a study of technical replicates of blood from several donors. The data were produced by immunoSEQ multiplex PCR, yet TCRdb's version contains in-frame clones alone and is incomplete. The sample includes 80,000 to 90,000 clones, approximately 94% seen only once; the top ten take approximately 0.25%. Sample: T cells isolated from PBMCs. The receptors were sampled from a human donor in good health.

This chain uses TRBV19 with TRBJ2-5; 7 bases map to TRBD1. The trim removed 4 bases at V and 0 bases at J, leaving 2 bases unmatched. CDR1 and CDR2 from the germline V gene are LNHDA and SQIVND (reference sequence). The length of the CDR3 is 14 residues. CDR3 in DNA: TGTGCCAGTAGTAAAGGGACAGACCAAGAGACCCAGTACTTC. Residues: CASSKGTDQETQYF.

J is TRBJ2-1 and V is TRBV11-2; possibly TRBD2 for D (5 bases). The germline V gene has CDR1 SGHAT and CDR2 FQNNGV. The CDR3 has 12 amino acids. V was cut by 2 bases and J by 10 bases, with 9 bases left in between. CDR3 amino acids: CASSLYGKEQFF. In nucleotides, the CDR3 is TGTGCCAGCAGCTTATACGGGAAGGAGCAGTTCTTC.

This sequence joins TRBV5-1 and TRBJ1-2, with 10 bases that match TRBD1. The junction had 7 bases not matched to a gene; V was cut back by 7 bases and J by 1 base. In germline, CDR1 is SGHRS, CDR2 YFSETQ. This CDR3 comprises 15 residues. The CDR3 loop reads CASWTGGPNNYGYTF. Here the CDR3 DNA reads TGCGCCAGCTGGACAGGGGGGCCGAATAACTATGGCTACACCTTC. Complete variable domain (other parts from reference TRBV5-1 and TRBJ1-2): KAGVTQTPRYLIKTRGQQVTLSCSPISGHRSVSWYQQTPGQGLQFLFEYFSETQRNKGNFPGRFSGRQFSNSRSEMNVSTLELGDSALYLCASWTGGPNNYGYTFGSGTRLTVV.

This clone was detected once. This chain uses TRBV6-5 with TRBJ1-2; D not resolved. V dropped 2 bases and J dropped 2 bases, with 12 bases sitting between them. In germline, CDR1 is MNHEY, CDR2 SVGAGI. CDR3 length: 15 amino acids. CDR3 sequence reads: CASSYLATRNYGYTF. CDR3 bases: TGTGCCAGCAGTTACCTAGCTACAAGGAACTATGGCTACACCTTC.

The V gene is TRBV5-4, the J gene TRBJ1-2, with D perhaps TRBD1 (6 bases). Germline CDR1 reads SGHNT; CDR2 reads YYREEE (reference sequence). This CDR3 has 15 amino acids. V dropped 3 bases and J dropped 4 bases, with 16 bases sitting between them. The chain's CDR3 is CASSSRGRRVYGYTF. DNA for the CDR3: TGTGCCAGCAGCTCGAGGGGGAGAAGGGTCTATGGCTACACCTTC. Full variable domain (remainder filled in from reference TRBV5-4 and TRBJ1-2): ETGVTQSPTHLIKTRGQQVTLRCSSQSGHNTVSWYQQALGQGPQFIFQYYREEENGRGNFPPRFSGLQFPNYSSELNVNALELDDSALYLCASSSRGRRVYGYTFGSGTRLTVV.

The rearrangement uses TRBV9 and TRBJ1-4; D ambiguous. CDR1 is SGDLS, CDR2 YYNGEE, per germline. Trimming removed 4 bases from V and 12 bases from J, with 19 bases in between. CDR3 size: 14 residues. The CDR3 sequence: CASSPFPLAVELFF. CDR3 DNA: TGTGCCAGCAGCCCCTTCCCATTGGCAGTTGAACTGTTTTTT.

Only one count was recorded for this clone. This CDR3 reads CAWSPAYEQYF. In nucleotides, the CDR3 is TGTGCCTGGAGTCCAGCCTACGAGCAGTACTTC. The chain uses TRBV30 and TRBJ2-7; D is ambiguous. Trimming shortened V by 2 bases and J by 2 bases, and 4 bases separated the two germline ends. Germline CDR1 and CDR2: GTSNPN and SVGIG (reference sequence). There are 11 residues in the CDR3.

CDR3 loop: CASSLPQGQVNTNYGYTF. The CDR3 DNA reads TGCGCCAGCAGCCTGCCCCAGGGACAGGTCAACACTAACTATGGCTACACCTTC. This rearrangement joins TRBV4-1 to TRBJ1-2, with 8 bases matching TRBD1. Germline CDR1 and CDR2: MGHRA and YSYEKL. CDR3 length: 18 amino acids. Trimming took 4 bases from V and 0 from J; bases not matched to a gene: 13.

V is TRBV29-1 and J is TRBJ1-4; D perhaps matches TRBD1 (6 bases). CDR1 is SQVTM, CDR2 ANQGSEA, per germline. Trimming took 4 bases from V and 8 from J, leaving 20 bases between them. This CDR3 is 15 amino acids long. The CDR3 region is CSVARTDLDEEKLFF. The CDR3 nucleotides read TGCAGCGTTGCCCGGACAGACTTAGATGAAGAAAAACTGTTTTTT.

The chain uses TRBV5-1 and TRBJ1-4; 9 positions agree with TRBD1. This CDR3 comprises 14 residues. The V segment lost 4 bases and the J segment 8 bases; nucleotides outside the gene matches: 6. Germline-derived CDR1 and CDR2 are SGHRS and YFSETQ. The CDR3 bases are TGCGCCAGCAGCCCCGGGACAGGGTACGAAAAACTGTTTTTT. Its protein product is CASSPGTGYEKLFF.

V is TRBV9 and J is TRBJ2-3; 8 bases match TRBD2. V lost 0 bases to trimming and J lost 5 bases; unmatched junction nucleotides: 5. CDR3 length equals 15 residues. CDR1 and CDR2 (germline): SGDLS, YYNGEE. CDR3 DNA sequence: TGTGCCAGCAGCGTAGGGTTAGCGGGGCGAGATACGCAGTATTTT. This codes for CASSVGLAGRDTQYF.

This clone was detected once. The chain is built from TRBV19 and TRBJ1-1, with a possible D match to TRBD1 (6 bases). CDR3 length: 13 residues. The germline V gene encodes CDR1 LNHDA and CDR2 SQIVND (reference sequence). The V and J ends lost 3 bases and 4 bases respectively, with 9 bases between them. The CDR3 DNA reads as TGTGCCAGTAGTATTGGGGGCCTCACTGAAGCTTTCTTT. This sequence encodes CASSIGGLTEAFF. The variable domain in full, completed from reference TRBV19 and TRBJ1-1, reads DGGITQSPKYLFRKEGQNVTLSCEQNLNHDAMYWYRQDPGQGLRLIYYSQIVNDFQKGDIAEGYSVSREKKESFPLTVTSAQKNPTAFYLCASSIGGLTEAFFGQGTRLTVV.

V usage is TRBV19 and J usage is TRBJ1-1; D gene ambiguous. The CDR3 is 15 amino acids. Germline V CDR1 and CDR2: LNHDA, SQIVND (reference sequence). Deletions cut 6 bases from V and 4 bases from J, with 18 bases between. CDR3 sequence reads: CASRLPRSSGTEAFF. The CDR3 region has the DNA TGTGCCAGTAGGCTCCCGAGATCTTCGGGCACTGAAGCTTTCTTT. Using reference TRBV19 and TRBJ1-1 for the parts outside the CDR3, the full variable domain is DGGITQSPKYLFRKEGQNVTLSCEQNLNHDAMYWYRQDPGQGLRLIYYSQIVNDFQKGDIAEGYSVSREKKESFPLTVTSAQKNPTAFYLCASRLPRSSGTEAFFGQGTRLTVV.

V usage is TRBV28 and J usage is TRBJ1-5, with D uncertain. The CDR3 has 15 amino acids. Germline loops: CDR1 MDHEN, CDR2 SYDVKM. Trimming shortened V by 5 bases and J by 2 bases, and 13 bases separated the two germline ends. As DNA, the CDR3 is TGTGCCAGCAGTCCTCTGGCCGCAGGCAATCAGCCCCAGCATTTT. It translates to CASSPLAAGNQPQHF.

The chain is built from TRBV7-9 and TRBJ2-5; D remains ambiguous. The germline V gene encodes CDR1 SEHNR and CDR2 FQNEAQ (reference sequence). Trimming removed 3 bases at V and 4 bases at J, with 15 bases between. This CDR3 contains 15 residues. The CDR3, as DNA: TGTGCCAGCAGCTTGGCGCCTAGGATAGCAGAGACCCAGTACTTC. This sequence encodes CASSLAPRIAETQYF. The full variable domain, its missing parts supplied by reference TRBV7-9 and TRBJ2-5, is DTGVSQNPRHKITKRGQNVTFRCDPISEHNRLYWYRQTLGQGPEFLTYFQNEAQLEKSRLLSDRFSAERPKGSFSTLEIQRTEQGDSAMYLCASSLAPRIAETQYFGPGTRLLVL.

The chain combines TRBV9 with TRBJ2-7; TRBD2 matches 10 bases. The V segment lost 0 bases and the J segment 5 bases; nucleotides outside the gene matches: 5. The germline V gene encodes CDR1 SGDLS and CDR2 YYNGEE. The CDR3 has 15 residues. CDR3 DNA: TGTGCCAGCAGCGTAGGGGGGACTAGCGTACACGAGCAGTACTTC. This sequence encodes CASSVGGTSVHEQYF.

The rearrangement links TRBV18 to TRBJ1-1, with TRBD1 as a possible D gene (5 bases). Trimming removed 6 bases at V and 0 bases at J, with 11 bases between. This CDR3 region has 14 residues. Germline lookup yields CDR1 KGHSH and CDR2 LQKENI. The CDR3 sequence: CASSRTDMNTEAFF. The DNA for the CDR3 is TGTGCCAGCTCCCGGACGGACATGAACACTGAAGCTTTCTTT.

The chain joins TRBV5-6 to TRBJ1-1; 8 bases line up with TRBD1. This CDR3 is built from 14 residues. V lost 3 bases to trimming and J lost 5 bases; unmatched junction nucleotides: 6. Germline values: CDR1 SGHDT, CDR2 YYEEEE. The chain's CDR3 is CASSYRTGLTEAFF. CDR3 DNA sequence: TGTGCCAGCAGCTATAGGACAGGGTTGACTGAAGCTTTCTTT.

In nucleotides, the CDR3 is TGTGCCAGCAAAGACAGGGGAAACTATGGCTACACCTTC. Amino acid sequence: CASKDRGNYGYTF. The chain links TRBV28 to TRBJ1-2; 8 bases match TRBD1. Germline trimming cut 7 bases from V and 2 bases from J; bases unmatched to any gene: 3. Germline loops: CDR1 MDHEN, CDR2 SYDVKM. This CDR3 is built from 13 residues.

This chain connects TRBV5-1 to TRBJ2-3; 7 bases match TRBD1. The CDR3 is 16 residues long. CDR1 SGHRS and CDR2 YFSETQ come from the germline V gene. J was trimmed by 4 bases and V by 0 bases; bases with no gene match: 8. The CDR3 region is CASSLVATGNADTQYF. CDR3 in DNA: TGCGCCAGCAGCTTGGTAGCGACAGGGAACGCAGATACGCAGTATTTT.